This paragraph reports one T cell receptor (beta chain). A junction boundary mismatches the germline segment, possibly from a read error. It was 200 ng DNA, 28,000 or so T cell genomes, that sorted-subset replicate PCRs used. Profiled with immunoSEQ multiplex PCR; TCRdb holds only in-frame clones, not every one. The top ten clones hold roughly 0.13% of a sample with millions of clones, about 95% of them seen once. This CDR3 is 22 amino acids long. In germline, CDR1 is MGHRA, CDR2 YSYEKL. The data derive from a study of shared clonotypes between healthy human individuals. Turning to the study itself: The cohort comprised a couple of women and a few men. Their ages spanned 18 to 49 years.

The sequence was obtained from a man between 18 and 35 years old in good health. The rearrangement joins TRBV4-1 to TRBJ2-5, with 12 bases aligning to TRBD2. Sequenced input: naive CD4+ T cells sorted from blood. The sample's subset: CD45RA+ positively selected. The CDR3 DNA is TGCGCCAGCAGCCAAGCCCTCGGCCTAGCGGGAGGGACGCGGCTATCAAGAGAGGCCCAGTACTTC. Amino acids: CASSQALGLAGGTRLSREAQYF.